This T cell receptor beta chain is drawn from a study of T cells in Graves' hyperthyroidism and ophthalmopathy. This clonotype was recorded at least ten times. Its antigen is unidentified. Compared with germline, one end of the junction differs, possibly owing to a read error. General study findings and limits: Most thyroid clonotypes with frequency above 0.001 were detected in blood. Researchers report that a 13 V-J model separated ophthalmopathy from stable hyperthyroidism.

What was amplified from RNA transcripts were TCR beta CDR3 regions. HTBI primers drove first-round RT-PCR of the TCR CDR3. TCRdb re-called the multiplex PCR reads with MiXCR, one entry per CDR3 protein. Of hundreds of thousands of distinct CDR3 sequences listed, less than 25% were seen once; the top ten hold 34%. The CDR3 sequence is 15 residues long. CDR1 SGHRS and CDR2 YFSETQ come from the germline V gene. This TCR came from a man aged 25 to 45 with Graves' ophthalmopathy. V usage is TRBV5-1 and J usage is TRBJ1-1, with 8 positions matching TRBD1. Input material: blood. The CDR3 protein is CASSLGQGASTEAFF. CDR3 nucleotide sequence: TGTGCCAGCAGTTTAGGGCAGGGGGCGAGTACTGAAGCTTTCTTT. Using reference TRBV5-1 and TRBJ1-1 for the parts outside the CDR3, the full variable domain is KAGVTQTPRYLIKTRGQQVTLSCSPISGHRSVSWYQQTPGQGLQFLFEYFSETQRNKGNFPGRFSGRQFSNSRSEMNVSTLELGDSALYLCASSLGQGASTEAFFGQGTRLTVV.